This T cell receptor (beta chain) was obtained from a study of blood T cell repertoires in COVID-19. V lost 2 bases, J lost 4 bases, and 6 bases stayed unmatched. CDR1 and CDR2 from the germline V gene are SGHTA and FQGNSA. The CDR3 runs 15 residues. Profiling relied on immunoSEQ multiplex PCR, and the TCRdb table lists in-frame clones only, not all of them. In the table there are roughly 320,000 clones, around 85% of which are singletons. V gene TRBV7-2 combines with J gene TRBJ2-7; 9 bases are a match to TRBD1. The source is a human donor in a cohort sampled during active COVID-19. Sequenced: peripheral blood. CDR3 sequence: CASSLLGTGIYEQYF. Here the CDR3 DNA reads TGTGCCAGCAGCTTATTGGGGACAGGGATTTACGAGCAGTACTTC. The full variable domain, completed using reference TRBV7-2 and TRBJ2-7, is GAGVSQSPSNKVTEKGKDVELRCDPISGHTALYWYRQSLGQGLEFLIYFQGNSAPDKSGLPSDRFSAERTGGSVSTLTIQRTQQEDSAVYLCASSLLGTGIYEQYFGPGTRLTVT.